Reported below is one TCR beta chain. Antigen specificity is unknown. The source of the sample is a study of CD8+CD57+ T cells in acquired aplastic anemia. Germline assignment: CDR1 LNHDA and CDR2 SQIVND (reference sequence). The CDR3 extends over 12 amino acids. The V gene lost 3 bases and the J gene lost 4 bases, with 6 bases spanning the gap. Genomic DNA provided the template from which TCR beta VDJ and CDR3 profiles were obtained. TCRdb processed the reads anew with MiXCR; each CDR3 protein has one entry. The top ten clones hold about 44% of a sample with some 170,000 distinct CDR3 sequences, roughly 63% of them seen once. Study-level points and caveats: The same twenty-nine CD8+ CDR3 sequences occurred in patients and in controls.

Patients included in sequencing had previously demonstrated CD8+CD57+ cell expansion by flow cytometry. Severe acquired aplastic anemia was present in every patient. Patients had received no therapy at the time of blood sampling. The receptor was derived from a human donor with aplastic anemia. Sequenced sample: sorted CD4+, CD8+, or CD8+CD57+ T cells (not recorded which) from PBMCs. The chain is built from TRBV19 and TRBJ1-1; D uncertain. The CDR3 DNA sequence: TGTGCCAGTAGTATTGGGTTCACTGAAGCTTTCTTT. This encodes CASSIGFTEAFF.